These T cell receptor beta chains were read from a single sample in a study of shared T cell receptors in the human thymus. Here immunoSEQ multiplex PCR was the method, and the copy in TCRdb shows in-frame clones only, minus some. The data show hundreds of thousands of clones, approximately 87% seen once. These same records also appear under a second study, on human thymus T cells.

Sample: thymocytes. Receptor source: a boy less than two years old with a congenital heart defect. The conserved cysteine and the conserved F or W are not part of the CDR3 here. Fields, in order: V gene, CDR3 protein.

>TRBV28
ASSLYIRQGVSYEQY
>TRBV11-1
ASSPDRTYEQY
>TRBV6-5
ASSKTSGYHNEQF
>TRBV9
ASSAPTSGRAGETQY
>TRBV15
ATSRSPAPDQSGGSTDTQY
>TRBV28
ASSHHTGANMNTEAF
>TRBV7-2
ASSLQTSGGAYEQY
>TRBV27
ASSFLQVLLPF
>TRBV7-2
ASSFWTDEQY
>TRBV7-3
ASSLTKAGNTDTQY
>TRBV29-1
SVYRGTDTQY